The clone carrying this T cell receptor (beta chain) has a single count. As yet, its antigen is unknown. The PCR employed 60 Vbeta primers together with 13 Jbeta primers. In the original workflow: Later reanalysis found around 84 million unique TCR beta chains, 9 million to 12 million of them shared. The data were produced by immunoSEQ multiplex PCR, yet TCRdb's version contains in-frame clones alone and is incomplete. The V and J calls and clone size were taken over from that table, and D and trimming were inferred from the DNA. The sample lists over 150,000 clones, approximately 80% occurring once. CDR1 SGHVS and CDR2 FQNEAQ come from the germline V gene. The V and J ends lost 4 bases and 4 bases, in that order; junction bases with no gene match: 11. The CDR3 is 16 amino acids. The record originates from a study of cytomegalovirus exposure and HLA in healthy donors. General observations from the study: Most likely, a cluster of highly shared sequence variants arose as a sequencing artifact.

This TCR was sampled from a woman in her forties or fifties in good health and CMV-seronegative. The sequenced material came from PBMCs. The genes are TRBV7-8 and TRBJ1-1, with 8 nucleotides matching TRBD1. CDR3 sequence reads: CASSSGWTGRGTEAFF. The CDR3 coding sequence is TGTGCCAGCAGCTCCGGTTGGACAGGGCGGGGCACTGAAGCTTTCTTT.